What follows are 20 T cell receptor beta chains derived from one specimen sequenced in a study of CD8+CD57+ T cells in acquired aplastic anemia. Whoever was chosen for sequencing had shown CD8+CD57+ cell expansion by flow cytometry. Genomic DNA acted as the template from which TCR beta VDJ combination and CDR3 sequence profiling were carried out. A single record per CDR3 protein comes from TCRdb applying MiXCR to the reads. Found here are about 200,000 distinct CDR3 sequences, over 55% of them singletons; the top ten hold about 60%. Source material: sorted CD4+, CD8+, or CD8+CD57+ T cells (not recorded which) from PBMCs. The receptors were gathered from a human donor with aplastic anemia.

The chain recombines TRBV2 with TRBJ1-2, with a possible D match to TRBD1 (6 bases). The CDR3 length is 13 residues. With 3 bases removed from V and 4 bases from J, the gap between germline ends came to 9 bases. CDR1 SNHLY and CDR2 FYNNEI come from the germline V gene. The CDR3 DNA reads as TGTGCCAGCAGTGAGGGCAGGGGCTATGGCTACACCTTC. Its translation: CASSEGRGYGYTF.

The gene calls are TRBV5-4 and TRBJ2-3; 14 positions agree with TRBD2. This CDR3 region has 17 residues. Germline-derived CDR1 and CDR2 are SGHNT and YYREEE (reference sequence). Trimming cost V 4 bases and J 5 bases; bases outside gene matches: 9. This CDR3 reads CASSILTSGGGGDTQYF. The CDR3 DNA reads TGTGCCAGCAGCATACTGACTAGCGGGGGGGGAGGAGATACGCAGTATTTT.

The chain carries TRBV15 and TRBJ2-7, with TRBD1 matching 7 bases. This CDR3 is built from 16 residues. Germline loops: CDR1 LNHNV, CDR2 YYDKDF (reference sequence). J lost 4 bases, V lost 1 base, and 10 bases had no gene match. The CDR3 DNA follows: TGTGCCACCAGCAGAGCGAACCGGGACAGACCTTACGAGCAGTACTTC. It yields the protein CATSRANRDRPYEQYF.

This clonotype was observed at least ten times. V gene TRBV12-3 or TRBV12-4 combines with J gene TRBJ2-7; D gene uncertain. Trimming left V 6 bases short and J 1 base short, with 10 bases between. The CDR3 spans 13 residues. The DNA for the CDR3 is TGTGCCAGCAGACTTGGACGGTCCTACGAGCAGTACTTC. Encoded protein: CASRLGRSYEQYF.

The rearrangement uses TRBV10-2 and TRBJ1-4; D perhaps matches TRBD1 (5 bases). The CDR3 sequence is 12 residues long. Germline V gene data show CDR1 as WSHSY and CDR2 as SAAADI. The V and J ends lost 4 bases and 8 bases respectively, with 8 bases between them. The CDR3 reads CASSGQGEKLFF. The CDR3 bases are TGCGCCAGCAGTGGCCAGGGCGAAAAACTGTTTTTT.

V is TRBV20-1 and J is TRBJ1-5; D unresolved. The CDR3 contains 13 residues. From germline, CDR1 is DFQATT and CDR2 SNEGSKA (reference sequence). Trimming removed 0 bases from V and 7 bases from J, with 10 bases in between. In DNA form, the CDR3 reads TGCAGTGCTAGAGATTACCGGGAGCAGCCCCAGCATTTT. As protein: CSARDYREQPQHF.

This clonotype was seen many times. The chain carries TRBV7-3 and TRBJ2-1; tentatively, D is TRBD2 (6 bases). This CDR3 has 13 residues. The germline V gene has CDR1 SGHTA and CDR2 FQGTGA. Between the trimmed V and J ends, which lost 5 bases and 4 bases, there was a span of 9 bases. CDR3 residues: CASSIGSYNEQFF. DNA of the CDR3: TGTGCCAGCAGCATCGGGAGTTACAATGAGCAGTTCTTC.

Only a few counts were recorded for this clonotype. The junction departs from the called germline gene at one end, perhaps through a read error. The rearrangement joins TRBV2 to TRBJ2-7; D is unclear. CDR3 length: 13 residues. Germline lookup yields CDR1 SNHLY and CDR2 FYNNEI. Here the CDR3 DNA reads TGTGCCATCAGTGAGTCGGTAGCCTACGAGCAGTACTTC. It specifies CAISESVAYEQYF. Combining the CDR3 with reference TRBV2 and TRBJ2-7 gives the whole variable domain EPEVTQTPSHQVTQMGQEVILRCVPISNHLYFYWYRQILGQKVEFLVSFYNNEISEKSEIFDDQFSVERPDGSNFTLKIRSTKLEDSAMYFCAISESVAYEQYFGPGTRLTVT.

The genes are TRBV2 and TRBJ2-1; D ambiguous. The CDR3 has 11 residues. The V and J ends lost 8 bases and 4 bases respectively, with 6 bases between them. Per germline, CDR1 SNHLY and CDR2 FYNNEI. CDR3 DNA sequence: TGTGCCAGCGACCGATACAATGAGCAGTTCTTC. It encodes CASDRYNEQFF.

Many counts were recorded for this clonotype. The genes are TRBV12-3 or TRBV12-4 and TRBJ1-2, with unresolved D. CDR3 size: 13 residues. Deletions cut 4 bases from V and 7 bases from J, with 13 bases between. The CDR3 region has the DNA TGTGCCAGCAGTTATAACGACCTTCGTGGCTACACCTTC. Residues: CASSYNDLRGYTF.

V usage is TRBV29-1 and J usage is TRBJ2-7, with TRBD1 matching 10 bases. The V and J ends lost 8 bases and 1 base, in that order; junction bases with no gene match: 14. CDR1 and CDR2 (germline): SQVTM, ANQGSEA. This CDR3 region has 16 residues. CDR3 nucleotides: TGCAGCCTAAAATTTTGGGACAGGGGACAGTCCTACGAGCAGTACTTC. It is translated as CSLKFWDRGQSYEQYF.

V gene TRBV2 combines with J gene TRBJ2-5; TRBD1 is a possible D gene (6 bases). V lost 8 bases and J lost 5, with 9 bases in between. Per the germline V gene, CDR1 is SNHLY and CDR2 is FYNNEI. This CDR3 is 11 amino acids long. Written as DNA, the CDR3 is TGTGCCAGCGGGGGCTGGGAGACCCAGTACTTC. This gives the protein CASGGWETQYF. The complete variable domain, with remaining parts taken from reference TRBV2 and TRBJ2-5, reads EPEVTQTPSHQVTQMGQEVILRCVPISNHLYFYWYRQILGQKVEFLVSFYNNEISEKSEIFDDQFSVERPDGSNFTLKIRSTKLEDSAMYFCASGGWETQYFGPGTRLLVL.

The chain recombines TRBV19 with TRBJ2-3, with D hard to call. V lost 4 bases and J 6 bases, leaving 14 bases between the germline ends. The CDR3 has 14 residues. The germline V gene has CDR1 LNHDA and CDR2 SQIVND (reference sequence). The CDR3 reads CASSTSSVPDTQYF. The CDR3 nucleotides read TGTGCCAGTAGTACCAGTTCGGTGCCGGATACGCAGTATTTT.

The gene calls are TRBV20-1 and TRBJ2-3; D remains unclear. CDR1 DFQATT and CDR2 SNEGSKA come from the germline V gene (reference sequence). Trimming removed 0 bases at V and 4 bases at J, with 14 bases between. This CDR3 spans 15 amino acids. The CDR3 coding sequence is TGCAGTGCTAGAGATCGGATAATCAGCGCAGATACGCAGTATTTT. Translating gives CSARDRIISADTQYF.

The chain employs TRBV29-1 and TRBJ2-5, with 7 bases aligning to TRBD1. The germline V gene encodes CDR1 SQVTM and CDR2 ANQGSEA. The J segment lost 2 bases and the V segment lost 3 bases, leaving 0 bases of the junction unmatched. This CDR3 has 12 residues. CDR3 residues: CSVDRGQETQYF. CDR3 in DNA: TGCAGCGTTGACAGGGGGCAAGAGACCCAGTACTTC.

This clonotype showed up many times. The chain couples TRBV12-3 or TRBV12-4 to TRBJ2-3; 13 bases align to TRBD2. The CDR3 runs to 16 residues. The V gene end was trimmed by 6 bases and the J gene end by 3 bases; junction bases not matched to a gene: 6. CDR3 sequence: CASSSTSGGATDTQYF. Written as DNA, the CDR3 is TGTGCCAGCAGCTCCACTAGCGGGGGGGCGACAGATACGCAGTATTTT.

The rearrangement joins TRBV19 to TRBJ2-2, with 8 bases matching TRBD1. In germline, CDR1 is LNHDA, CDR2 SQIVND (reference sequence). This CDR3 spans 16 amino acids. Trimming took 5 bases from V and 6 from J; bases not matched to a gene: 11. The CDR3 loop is CASSLKTGAEAGELFF. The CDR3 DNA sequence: TGTGCCAGTAGTCTGAAGACAGGGGCCGAAGCCGGGGAGCTGTTTTTT. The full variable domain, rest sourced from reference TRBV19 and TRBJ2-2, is DGGITQSPKYLFRKEGQNVTLSCEQNLNHDAMYWYRQDPGQGLRLIYYSQIVNDFQKGDIAEGYSVSREKKESFPLTVTSAQKNPTAFYLCASSLKTGAEAGELFFGEGSRLTVL.

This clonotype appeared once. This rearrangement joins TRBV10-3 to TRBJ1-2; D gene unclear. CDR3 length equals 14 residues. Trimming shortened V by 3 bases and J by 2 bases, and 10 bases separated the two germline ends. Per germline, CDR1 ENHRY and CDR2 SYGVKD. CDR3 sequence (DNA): TGTGCCATCAGTGAAACAGCCTTAAACTATGGCTACACCTTC. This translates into CAISETALNYGYTF.

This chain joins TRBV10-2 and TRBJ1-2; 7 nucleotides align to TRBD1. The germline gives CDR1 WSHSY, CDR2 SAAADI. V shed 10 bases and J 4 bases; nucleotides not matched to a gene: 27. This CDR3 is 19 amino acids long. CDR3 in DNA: TGCGCCACCGCTCCCCACCCGGGACAGCCTCCAATCAGGGGCTATGGCTACACCTTC. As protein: CATAPHPGQPPIRGYGYTF.

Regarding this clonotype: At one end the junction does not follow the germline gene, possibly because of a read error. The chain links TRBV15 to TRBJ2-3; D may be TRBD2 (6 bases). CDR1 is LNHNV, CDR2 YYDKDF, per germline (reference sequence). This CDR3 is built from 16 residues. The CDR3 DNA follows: TGTGTCACCAGCCGGGGGACCTCCTCCTACACAGATACGCAGTATTTT. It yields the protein CVTSRGTSSYTDTQYF.